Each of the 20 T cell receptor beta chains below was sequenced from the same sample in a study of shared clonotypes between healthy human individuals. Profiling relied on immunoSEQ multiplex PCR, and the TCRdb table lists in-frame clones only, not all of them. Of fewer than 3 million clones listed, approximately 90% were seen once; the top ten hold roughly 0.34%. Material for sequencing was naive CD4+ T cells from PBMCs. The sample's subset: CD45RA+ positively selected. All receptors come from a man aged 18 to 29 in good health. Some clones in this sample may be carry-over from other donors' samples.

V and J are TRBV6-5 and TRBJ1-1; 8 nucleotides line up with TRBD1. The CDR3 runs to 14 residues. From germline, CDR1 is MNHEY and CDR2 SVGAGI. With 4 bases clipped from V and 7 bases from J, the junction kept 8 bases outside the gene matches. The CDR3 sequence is CASSLAGGRREAFF. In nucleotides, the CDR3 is TGTGCCAGCAGTTTGGCAGGGGGCCGCCGTGAAGCTTTCTTT.

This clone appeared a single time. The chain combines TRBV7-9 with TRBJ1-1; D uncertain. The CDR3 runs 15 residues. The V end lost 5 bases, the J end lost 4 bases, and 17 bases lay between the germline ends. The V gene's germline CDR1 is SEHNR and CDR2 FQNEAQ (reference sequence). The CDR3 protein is CASSPYKGWSTEAFF. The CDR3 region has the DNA TGTGCCAGCAGCCCTTATAAGGGTTGGAGCACTGAAGCTTTCTTT.

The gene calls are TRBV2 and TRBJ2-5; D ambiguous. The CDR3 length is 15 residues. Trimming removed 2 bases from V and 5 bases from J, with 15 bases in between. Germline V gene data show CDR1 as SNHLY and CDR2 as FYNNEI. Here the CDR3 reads CASSEQVVGGETQYF. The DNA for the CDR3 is TGTGCCAGCAGTGAACAAGTAGTGGGCGGCGAGACCCAGTACTTC.

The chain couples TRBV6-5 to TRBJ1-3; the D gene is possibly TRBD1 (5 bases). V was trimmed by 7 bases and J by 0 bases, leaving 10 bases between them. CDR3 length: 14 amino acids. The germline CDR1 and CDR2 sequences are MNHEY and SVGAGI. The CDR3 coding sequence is TGTGCCAGCAAGAGGGGACCCTCTGGAAACACCATATATTTT. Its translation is CASKRGPSGNTIYF.

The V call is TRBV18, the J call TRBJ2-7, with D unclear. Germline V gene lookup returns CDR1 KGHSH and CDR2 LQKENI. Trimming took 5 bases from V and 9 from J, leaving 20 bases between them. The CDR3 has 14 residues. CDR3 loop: CASSTGRLSFGQYF. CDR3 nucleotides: TGTGCCAGCTCAACCGGTAGACTTTCCTTCGGGCAGTACTTC.

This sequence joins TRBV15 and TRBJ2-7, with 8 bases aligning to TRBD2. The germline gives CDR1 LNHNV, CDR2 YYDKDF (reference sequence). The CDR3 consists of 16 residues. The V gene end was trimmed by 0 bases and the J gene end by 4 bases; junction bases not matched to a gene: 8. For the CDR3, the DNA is TGTGCCACCAGCAGAGATTCCCGGGAGGGCCGATACGAGCAGTACTTC. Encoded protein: CATSRDSREGRYEQYF. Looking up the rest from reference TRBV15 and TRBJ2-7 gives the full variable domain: DAMVIQNPRYQVTQFGKPVTLSCSQTLNHNVMYWYQQKSSQAPKLLFHYYDKDFNNEADTPDNFQSRRPNTSFCFLDIRSPGLGDTAMYLCATSRDSREGRYEQYFGPGTRLTVT.

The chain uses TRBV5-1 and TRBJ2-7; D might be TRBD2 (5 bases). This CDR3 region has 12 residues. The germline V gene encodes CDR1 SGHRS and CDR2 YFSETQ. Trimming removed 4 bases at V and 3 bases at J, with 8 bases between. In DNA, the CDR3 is TGCGCCAGCAGCGGGGAGAACTACGAGCAGTACTTC. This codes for CASSGENYEQYF.

The CDR3 DNA is TGTGCCAGCAGGACCCCCTGGGAGCGGGAGGGCCTCAATGAGCAGTTCTTC. It translates to CASRTPWEREGLNEQFF. The chain joins TRBV21-1 to TRBJ2-1; the table's D call of TRBD2 was not tested on the DNA. TRBV21-1 is a listed pseudogene. CDR3 length equals 17 residues.

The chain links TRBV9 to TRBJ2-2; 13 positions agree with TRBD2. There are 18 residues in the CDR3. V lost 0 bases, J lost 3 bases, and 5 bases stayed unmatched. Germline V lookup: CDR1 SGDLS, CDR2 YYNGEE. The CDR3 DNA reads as TGTGCCAGCAGCGTAGAAGGACTAGCGGGAGACGACACCGGGGAGCTGTTTTTT. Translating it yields CASSVEGLAGDDTGELFF.

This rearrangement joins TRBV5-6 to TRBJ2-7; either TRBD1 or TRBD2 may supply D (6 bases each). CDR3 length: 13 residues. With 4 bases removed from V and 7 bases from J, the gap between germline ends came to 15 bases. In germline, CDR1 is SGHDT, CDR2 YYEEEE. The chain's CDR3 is CASSPRGTLEQYF. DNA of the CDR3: TGTGCCAGCAGCCCAAGGGGGACTTTGGAGCAGTACTTC.

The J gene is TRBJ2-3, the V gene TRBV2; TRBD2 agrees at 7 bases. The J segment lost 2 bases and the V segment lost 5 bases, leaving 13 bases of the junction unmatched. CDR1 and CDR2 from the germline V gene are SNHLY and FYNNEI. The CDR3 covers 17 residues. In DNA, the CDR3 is TGTGCCAGCAGTCCCCCCTGTCTAGCGGATACCACAGATACGCAGTATTTT. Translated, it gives CASSPPCLADTTDTQYF. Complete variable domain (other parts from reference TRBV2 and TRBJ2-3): EPEVTQTPSHQVTQMGQEVILRCVPISNHLYFYWYRQILGQKVEFLVSFYNNEISEKSEIFDDQFSVERPDGSNFTLKIRSTKLEDSAMYFCASSPPCLADTTDTQYFGPGTRLTVL.

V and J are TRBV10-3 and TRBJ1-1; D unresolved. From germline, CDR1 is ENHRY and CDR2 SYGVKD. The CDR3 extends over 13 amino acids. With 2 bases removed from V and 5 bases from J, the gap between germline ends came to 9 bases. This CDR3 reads CAISEVVGTEAFF. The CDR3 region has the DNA TGTGCCATCAGTGAGGTTGTGGGAACTGAAGCTTTCTTT.

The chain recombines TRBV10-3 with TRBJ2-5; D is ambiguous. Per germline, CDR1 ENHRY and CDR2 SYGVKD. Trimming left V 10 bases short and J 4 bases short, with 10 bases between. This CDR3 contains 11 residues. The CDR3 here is CATGERETQYF. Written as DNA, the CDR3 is TGTGCCACCGGAGAGCGAGAGACCCAGTACTTC.

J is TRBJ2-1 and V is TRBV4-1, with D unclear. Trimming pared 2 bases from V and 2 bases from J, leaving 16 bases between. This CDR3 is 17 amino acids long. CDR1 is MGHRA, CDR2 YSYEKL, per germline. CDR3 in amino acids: CASSQLDLGFTYNEQFF. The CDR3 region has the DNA TGCGCCAGCAGCCAATTAGATCTGGGGTTCACCTACAATGAGCAGTTCTTC.

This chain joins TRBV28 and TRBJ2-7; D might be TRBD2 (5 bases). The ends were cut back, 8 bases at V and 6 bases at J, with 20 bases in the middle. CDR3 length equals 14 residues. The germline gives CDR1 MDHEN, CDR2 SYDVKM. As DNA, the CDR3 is TGTGCCAGCGTCTACGGGGATCCCGCTGGCGAGCAGTACTTC. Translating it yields CASVYGDPAGEQYF.

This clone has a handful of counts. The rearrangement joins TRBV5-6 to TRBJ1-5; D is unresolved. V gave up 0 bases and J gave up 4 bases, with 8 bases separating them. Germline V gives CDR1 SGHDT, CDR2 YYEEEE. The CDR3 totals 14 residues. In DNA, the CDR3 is TGTGCCAGCAGCTTGGCCGGGGTTAATCAGCCCCAGCATTTT. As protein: CASSLAGVNQPQHF.

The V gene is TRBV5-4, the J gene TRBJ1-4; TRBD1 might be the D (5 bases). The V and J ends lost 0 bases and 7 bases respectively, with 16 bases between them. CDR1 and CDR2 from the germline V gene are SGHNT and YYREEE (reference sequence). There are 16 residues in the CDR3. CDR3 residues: CASSLGSPRGSEKLFF. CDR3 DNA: TGTGCCAGCAGCTTGGGATCTCCACGGGGGAGTGAAAAACTGTTTTTT. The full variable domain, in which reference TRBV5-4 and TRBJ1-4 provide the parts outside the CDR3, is ETGVTQSPTHLIKTRGQQVTLRCSSQSGHNTVSWYQQALGQGPQFIFQYYREEENGRGNFPPRFSGLQFPNYSSELNVNALELDDSALYLCASSLGSPRGSEKLFFGSGTQLSVL.

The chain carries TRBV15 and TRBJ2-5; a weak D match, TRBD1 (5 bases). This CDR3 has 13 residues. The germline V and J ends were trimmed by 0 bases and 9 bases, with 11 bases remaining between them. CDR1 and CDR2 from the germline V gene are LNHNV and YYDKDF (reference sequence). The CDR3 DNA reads TGTGCCACCAGCAGAGATCTTGGGGCGGCCCAGTACTTC. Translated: CATSRDLGAAQYF.

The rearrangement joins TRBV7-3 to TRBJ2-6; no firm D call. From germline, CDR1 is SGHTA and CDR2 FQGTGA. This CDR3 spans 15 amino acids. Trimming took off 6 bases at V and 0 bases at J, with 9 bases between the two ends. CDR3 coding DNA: TGTGCCAGCAGGGATAGAAACTCTGGGGCCAACGTCCTGACTTTC. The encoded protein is CASRDRNSGANVLTF.

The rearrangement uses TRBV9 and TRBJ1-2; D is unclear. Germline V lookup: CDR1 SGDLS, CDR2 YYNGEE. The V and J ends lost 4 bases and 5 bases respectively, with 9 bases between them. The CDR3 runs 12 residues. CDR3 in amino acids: CASSTPPYGYTF. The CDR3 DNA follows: TGTGCCAGCAGCACCCCCCCTTATGGCTACACCTTC. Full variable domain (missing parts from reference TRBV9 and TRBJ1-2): DSGVTQTPKHLITATGQRVTLRCSPRSGDLSVYWYQQSLDQGLQFLIQYYNGEERAKGNILERFSAQQFPDLHSELNLSSLELGDSALYFCASSTPPYGYTFGSGTRLTVV.